The present T cell receptor beta chain was sequenced within a study of blood T cell repertoires in COVID-19 (dated by TCRdb to about 2020). A note on the overall study: Samples from collaborators originated in the United States, Italy and Spain and spanned both the acute and convalescent phases of COVID-19. The material from the prospective study consisted of cDNA or gDNA derived from T cells, B-cell-depleted T cells, or PBMCs. A freely available public database, intended as a resource for researchers studying the immune response to SARS-CoV-2, is where the repertoires were released. Subjects who had been exposed to COVID-19, were actively infected with it, or had recovered from it provided the deeply sampled blood TCRbeta repertoires that made up the dataset. Where available, HLA class I and class II types were taken from metadata supplied by the sample provider and were not determined by assay-based typing. The samples were drawn from the first 160 participants of the ongoing ImmuneRACE study and from more than 1,000 subjects provided by 6 global collaborators. The sample metadata nearly always contained a de-identified subject ID, COVID-19 status, age in years and sex. What the work shows at the level of the full study, not this receptor alone: The quantity of clinical and demographic metadata differed by source and by participant and was supplied without curation.

TCRbeta CDR3 regions were amplified from genomic DNA using the immunoSEQ Assay, a bias-controlled multiplex PCR. On the study's bioinformatics: The number of nucleated cells in each sample was estimated by amplification of reference gene primers within the assay. To quantify the absolute abundance of each unique TCRbeta CDR3 rearrangement, sequence reads were collapsed and filtered. For each sample, productive Simpson clonality was calculated by taking the square root of Simpson's diversity index across productive rearrangements. TCRdb stores this immuneACCESS table with in-frame sequences only. Part of the clones is absent; in the studies checked, under half of the shortfall reflects unresolved V genes, and no reason is known for the rest. That table furnishes V, J and clone size, whereas the DNA furnished D and trimming. This sample has about 170,000 clones in its table, and 86% of those were observed once. Of the sample, roughly 3.3% is held by the ten largest clones.

Whole blood was collected in K2EDTA tubes by collaborating institutions according to the institutions' own protocols. Collaborator samples were shipped for TCRbeta analysis as frozen whole blood, isolated PBMCs, or DNA extracted from either sample type. Sequences MDHEN (CDR1) and SYDVKM (CDR2) are obtained from the germline V gene. The CDR3, from cysteine to phenylalanine, totals 14 residues. This entry keeps only the CDR3 DNA: 42 bases, framed from base 1. Cut back by 4 bases and 7 bases, the V and J ends lie 13 bases apart. With regard to this clone: The antigen it binds to is not known. There are no base qualities to consult, and no much larger clone falls within one base.

The origin of this receptor is a man aged 65 to 79 with acute or convalescent COVID-19. Recombination joined TRBV28 with TRBJ1-4; the D gene cannot be named for sure. Sequencing was performed on peripheral blood. The nucleotides are TGTGCCAGCAGTTCCAGGTCAACCGGTGAAAAACTGTTTTTT. Translation gives CASSSRSTGEKLFF.